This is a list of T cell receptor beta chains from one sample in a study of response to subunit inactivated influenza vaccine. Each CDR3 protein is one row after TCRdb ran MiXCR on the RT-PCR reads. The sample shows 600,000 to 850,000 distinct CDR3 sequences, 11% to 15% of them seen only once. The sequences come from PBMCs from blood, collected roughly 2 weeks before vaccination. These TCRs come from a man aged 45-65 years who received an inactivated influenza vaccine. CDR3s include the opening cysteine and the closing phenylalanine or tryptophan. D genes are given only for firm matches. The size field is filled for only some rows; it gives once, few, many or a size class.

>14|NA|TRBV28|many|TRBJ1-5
CASSSPPGDQPQHF
TGTGCCAGCAGTTCGCCCCCTGGTGATCAGCCCCAGCATTTT
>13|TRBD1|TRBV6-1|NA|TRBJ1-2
CASSGTGVWGYTF
TGTGCCAGCAGTGGGACAGGGGTTTGGGGCTACACCTTC
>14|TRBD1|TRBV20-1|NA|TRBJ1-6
CSAKRGTANSPLHF
TGCAGTGCCAAAAGGGGGACAGCAAATTCACCCCTCCACTTT
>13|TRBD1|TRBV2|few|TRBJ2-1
CASSERGRNEQFF
TGTGCCAGCAGTGAAAGGGGGCGGAATGAGCAGTTCTTC
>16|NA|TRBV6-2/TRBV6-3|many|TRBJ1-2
CASSRPGPQKTYGYTF
TGTGCCAGCAGCCGACCGGGACCTCAAAAGACGTATGGCTACACCTTC
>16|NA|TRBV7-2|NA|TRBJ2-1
CASSLVPSIARNEQFF
TGTGCCAGCAGCTTAGTCCCCAGTATCGCCCGCAATGAGCAGTTCTTC
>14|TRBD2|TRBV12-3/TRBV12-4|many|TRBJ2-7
CASSKRGLSYEQYF
TGTGCCAGCAGTAAGCGGGGGCTTTCCTACGAGCAGTACTTC
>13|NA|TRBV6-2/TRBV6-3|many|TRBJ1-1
CASSPTRTAGAFF
TGTGCCAGCAGTCCCACTCGGACAGCAGGAGCTTTCTTT
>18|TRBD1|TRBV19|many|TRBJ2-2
CASRSTWDRGMNTGELFF
TGTGCCAGCCGGTCAACCTGGGACAGAGGTATGAACACCGGGGAGCTGTTTTTT
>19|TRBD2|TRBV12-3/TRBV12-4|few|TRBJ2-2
CASNEFGTSGSANTGELFF
TGTGCCAGCAACGAGTTCGGGACTAGCGGGAGTGCGAACACCGGGGAGCTGTTTTTT
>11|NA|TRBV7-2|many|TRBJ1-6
CASSRDSPLHF
TGTGCCAGCAGTCGAGATTCACCCCTCCACTTT
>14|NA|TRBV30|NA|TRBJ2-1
CAWRAPPGHNEQFF
TGTGCCTGGAGAGCCCCCCCCGGGCACAATGAGCAGTTCTTC
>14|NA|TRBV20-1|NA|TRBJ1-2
CSARDSESVTGYTF
TGCAGTGCTAGAGATTCGGAATCCGTAACTGGCTACACCTTC
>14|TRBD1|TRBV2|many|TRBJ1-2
CASSPRTGNYGYTF
TGTGCCAGCAGCCCGAGGACAGGGAACTATGGCTACACCTTC
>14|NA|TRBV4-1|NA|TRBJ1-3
CASSQGTAGNTIYF
TGCGCCAGCAGCCAAGGGACAGCCGGAAACACCATATATTTT
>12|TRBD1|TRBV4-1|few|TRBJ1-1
CASSQFTGAAFF
TGCGCCAGCAGCCAATTTACAGGGGCCGCTTTCTTT
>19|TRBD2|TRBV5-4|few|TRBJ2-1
CASSFRQGLAGDSNNEQFF
TGTGCCAGCAGCTTTCGACAGGGACTAGCGGGAGATAGCAACAATGAGCAGTTCTTC
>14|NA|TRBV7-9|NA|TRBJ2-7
CASSLSVGVYEQYF
TGTGCCAGCAGCTTATCCGTCGGGGTCTACGAGCAGTACTTC
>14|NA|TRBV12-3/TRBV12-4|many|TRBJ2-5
CASSLRETQGTQYF
TGTGCCAGCAGTTTACGAGAGACCCAAGGGACCCAGTACTTC
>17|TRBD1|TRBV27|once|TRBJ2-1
CASSSPSDRVDGNEQFF
TGTGCCAGCAGTTCTCCCTCGGACAGGGTCGATGGCAATGAGCAGTTCTTC
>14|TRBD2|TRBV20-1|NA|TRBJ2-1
CSASTSGGYNEQFF
TGCAGTGCTTCTACTAGCGGGGGGTACAATGAGCAGTTCTTC
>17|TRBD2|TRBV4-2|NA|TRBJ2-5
CASSQDSGLAGLETQYF
TGTGCCAGCAGCCAAGACTCTGGACTAGCGGGGCTGGAGACCCAGTACTTC
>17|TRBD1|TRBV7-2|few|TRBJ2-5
CASSSRTGTIGQETQYF
TGTGCCAGCAGCTCACGGACAGGCACAATTGGTCAAGAGACCCAGTACTTC
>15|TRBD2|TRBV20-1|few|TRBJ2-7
CSARPLSGGTYEQYF
TGCAGTGCTAGGCCCCTGAGCGGGGGCACCTACGAGCAGTACTTC
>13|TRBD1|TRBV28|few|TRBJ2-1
CASRTGAYNEQFF
TGTGCCAGCAGGACAGGGGCCTACAATGAGCAGTTCTTC
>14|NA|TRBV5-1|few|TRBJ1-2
CASSLTREDYGYTF
TGCGCCAGCAGCTTGACCAGGGAGGACTATGGCTACACCTTC
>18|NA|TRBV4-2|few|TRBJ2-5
CASSQDRLAMGKQETQYF
TGTGCCAGCAGCCAAGACCGCCTAGCAATGGGCAAACAAGAGACCCAGTACTTC
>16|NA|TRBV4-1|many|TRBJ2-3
CASSPQPGHNTDTQYF
TGCGCCAGCAGCCCTCAACCGGGACACAACACAGATACGCAGTATTTT
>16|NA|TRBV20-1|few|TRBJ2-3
CSASISVHPSTDTQYF
TGCAGTGCTTCCATCTCGGTCCACCCAAGCACAGATACGCAGTATTTT
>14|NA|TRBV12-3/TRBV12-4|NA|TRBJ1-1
CASRLLSPNTEAFF
TGTGCCAGCAGATTACTTAGTCCTAACACTGAAGCTTTCTTT
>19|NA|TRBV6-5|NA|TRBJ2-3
CASSYVAVGQESSTDTQYF
TGTGCCAGCAGTTACGTTGCGGTGGGACAAGAATCTAGCACAGATACGCAGTATTTT
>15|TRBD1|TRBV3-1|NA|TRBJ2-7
CASSQSGTASYEQYF
TGTGCCAGCAGCCAATCCGGGACAGCGTCCTACGAGCAGTACTTC
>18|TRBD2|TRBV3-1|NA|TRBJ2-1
CASSQNSLRLAGRGEQFF
TGTGCCAGCAGCCAGAATAGTCTTCGGCTAGCGGGAAGGGGTGAGCAGTTCTTC
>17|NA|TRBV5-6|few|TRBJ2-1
CASSSEEMTGLENEQFF
TGTGCCAGCAGCTCCGAGGAAATGACGGGATTGGAAAATGAGCAGTTCTTC
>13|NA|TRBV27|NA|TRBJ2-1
CASRKMSFNEKFF
TGTGCCAGCAGGAAGATGAGTTTTAATGAGAAGTTCTTC
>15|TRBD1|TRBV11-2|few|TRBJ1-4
CASSRSGTGDEKLFF
TGTGCCAGCAGCCGATCCGGGACAGGGGATGAAAAACTGTTTTTT
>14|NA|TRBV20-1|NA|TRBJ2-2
CSARDLQLTGELFF
TGCAGTGCTAGAGATCTTCAGCTCACCGGGGAGCTGTTTTTT
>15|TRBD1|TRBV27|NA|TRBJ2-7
CASSLGTGGGNEQYF
TGTGCCAGCAGTCTCGGGACAGGGGGAGGGAACGAGCAGTACTTC
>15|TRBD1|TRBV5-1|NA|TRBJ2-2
CASSLAGQVTGELFF
TGCGCCAGCAGCTTGGCGGGACAGGTCACCGGGGAGCTGTTTTTT
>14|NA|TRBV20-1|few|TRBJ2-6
CSARDINGANVLTF
TGCAGTGCTAGAGACATCAATGGGGCCAACGTCCTGACTTTC
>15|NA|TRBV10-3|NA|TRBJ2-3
CAISDSGTSTDTQYF
TGTGCCATCAGTGATTCAGGGACTAGCACAGATACGCAGTATTTT